Shown below are 4 T cell receptor beta chains from a single sample sequenced in a study of early T cells in non-severe SARS-CoV-2 infection. MiXCR was run by TCRdb on the 5' RACE reads, yielding one entry per CDR3 protein. The sample carries around 70,000 distinct CDR3 sequences, approximately 11% recorded once. The sequenced sample was whole blood. Receptors were obtained from an adult who was a healthcare worker with PCR-confirmed SARS-CoV-2 infection or an uninfected control (not recorded which).

The chain joins TRBV12-3 or TRBV12-4 to TRBJ1-4, with D unresolved. Trimming shortened V by 9 bases and J by 5 bases, and 16 bases separated the two germline ends. This CDR3 is built from 14 residues. As DNA, the CDR3 is TGTGCCAGTTCCCAGCGGGCCGCAAATGAAAAACTGTTTTTT. The encoded protein is CASSQRAANEKLFF.

The chain uses TRBV5-4 and TRBJ1-2; tentative D call: TRBD1 (6 bases). This CDR3 has 13 amino acids. V was clipped by 4 bases and J by 5 bases, with 12 bases between them. The V gene's germline CDR1 is SGHNT and CDR2 YYREEE (reference sequence). The CDR3: CASSRDTLYGYTF. In nucleotides, the CDR3 is TGTGCCAGCAGCCGGGACACATTATATGGCTACACCTTC.

This chain joins TRBV6-1 and TRBJ2-1; D is unresolved. V was trimmed by 7 bases and J by 8 bases, leaving 9 bases between them. This CDR3 is 11 amino acids long. Germline V gene lookup returns CDR1 MNHNS and CDR2 SASEGT. CDR3 DNA sequence: TGTGCCAGCAAACAGATTGATGAGCAGTTCTTC. It translates to CASKQIDEQFF.

The V call is TRBV11-2, the J call TRBJ1-5; D unresolved. The germline V gene has CDR1 SGHAT and CDR2 FQNNGV. V gave up 4 bases and J gave up 2 bases, with 6 bases separating them. This CDR3 has 13 residues. The CDR3 spells CASSSYRNQPQHF. The CDR3 DNA reads TGTGCCAGCAGCTCCTACCGCAATCAGCCCCAGCATTTT.